The TCR beta chain under discussion was sequenced for a study of blood T cell repertoires in COVID-19 (TCRdb year 2020). Notes on the research overall: The collaborator samples originated in the United States, Italy and Spain and spanned the acute and convalescent phases of COVID-19. The prospective study material was composed of cDNA or gDNA derived from T cells, B-cell-depleted T cells, or PBMCs. The dataset comprised deeply sampled blood TCRbeta repertoires from subjects exposed to, actively infected with, or recovered from COVID-19. The repertoires were released in a freely available public database intended as a resource for research on the immune response to SARS-CoV-2. The samples were drawn from the first 160 participants of the ongoing ImmuneRACE study and from 950 to 1,500 subjects provided by 6 global collaborators. Sample metadata almost always included a de-identified subject ID, COVID-19 status, age in years and sex. Where available, HLA class I and class II types were obtained from metadata supplied by the sample provider rather than from assay-based typing.

As regards this clone: No cognate antigen has been identified for it. One base away there is no much larger clone; base qualities are not given.

Each collaborating institution followed its own protocols to collect whole blood in K2EDTA tubes. Collaborator samples were shipped for TCRbeta analysis as frozen whole blood, isolated PBMCs, or DNA extracted from either sample type. Compared with germline, V lacks 4 bases and J lacks 0 bases; bases without a gene match: 7. The CDR3 measures 16 amino acids from cysteine to phenylalanine. Only the CDR3 portion is preserved as DNA: 48 bases, with reading frame beginning at the first base. CDR1 and CDR2, per the germline V gene, are SGHRS and YFSETQ. The immunoSEQ Assay, a bias-controlled multiplex PCR, was used to amplify TCRbeta CDR3 regions from genomic DNA. In the paper's pipeline: The number of nucleated cells in each sample was estimated by amplification of reference gene primers within the assay. To quantify the absolute abundance of each unique TCRbeta CDR3 rearrangement, sequence reads were collapsed and filtered. For each sample, productive Simpson clonality was calculated as the square root of Simpson's diversity index over productive rearrangements. TCRdb's version of the immuneACCESS table is confined to in-frame rearrangements and falls short of the full clone set. An unresolved V gene accounts for under half of the shortfall where checked; the remainder is of unknown origin. V and J calls and clone size follow that table, whereas D and trimming were derived from the DNA. In all, the sample holds about 160,000 clones, and around 90% of those were seen once. The ten largest make up roughly a sixth of the sample.

Beyond this particular receptor, the publication reports: The amount of clinical and demographic metadata varied by source and participant and was provided uncurated.

Material for sequencing was peripheral blood. This clonotype was sampled from a man between 60 and 75 years old with active or convalescent COVID-19. Rearrangement joined TRBV5-1 to TRBJ1-3, with TRBD1 matching 7 junction bases. The bases are TGCGCCAGCAGCCCACTGGGACAGAGCTCTGGAAACACCATATATTTT. Translated, this is CASSPLGQSSGNTIYF.